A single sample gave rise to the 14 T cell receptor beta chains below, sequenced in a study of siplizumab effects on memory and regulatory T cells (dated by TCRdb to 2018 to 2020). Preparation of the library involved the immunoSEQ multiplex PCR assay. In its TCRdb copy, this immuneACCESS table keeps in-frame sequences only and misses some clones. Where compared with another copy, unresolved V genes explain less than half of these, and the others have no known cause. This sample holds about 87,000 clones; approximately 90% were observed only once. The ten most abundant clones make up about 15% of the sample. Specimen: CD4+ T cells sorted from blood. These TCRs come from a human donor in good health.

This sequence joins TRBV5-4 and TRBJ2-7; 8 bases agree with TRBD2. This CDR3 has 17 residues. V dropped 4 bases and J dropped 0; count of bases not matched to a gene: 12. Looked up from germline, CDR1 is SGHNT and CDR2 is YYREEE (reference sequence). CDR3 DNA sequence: TGTGCCAGCAGCCTCCGGACTAGCTCCGACTTCTCCTACGAGCAGTACTTC. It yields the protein CASSLRTSSDFSYEQYF. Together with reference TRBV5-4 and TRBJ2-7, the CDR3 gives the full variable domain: ETGVTQSPTHLIKTRGQQVTLRCSSQSGHNTVSWYQQALGQGPQFIFQYYREEENGRGNFPPRFSGLQFPNYSSELNVNALELDDSALYLCASSLRTSSDFSYEQYFGPGTRLTVT.

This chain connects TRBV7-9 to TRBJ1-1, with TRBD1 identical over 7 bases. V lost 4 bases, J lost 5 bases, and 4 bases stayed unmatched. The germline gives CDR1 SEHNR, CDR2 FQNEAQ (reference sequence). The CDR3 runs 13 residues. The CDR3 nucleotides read TGTGCCAGCAGCTCTCAGGGGGGGACTGAAGCTTTCTTT. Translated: CASSSQGGTEAFF.

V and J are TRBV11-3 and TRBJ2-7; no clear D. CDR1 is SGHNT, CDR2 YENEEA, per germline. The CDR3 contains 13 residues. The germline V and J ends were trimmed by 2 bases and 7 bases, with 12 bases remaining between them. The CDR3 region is CASSLTALGEQYF. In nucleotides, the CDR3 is TGTGCCAGCAGCTTAACGGCGCTGGGGGAGCAGTACTTC.

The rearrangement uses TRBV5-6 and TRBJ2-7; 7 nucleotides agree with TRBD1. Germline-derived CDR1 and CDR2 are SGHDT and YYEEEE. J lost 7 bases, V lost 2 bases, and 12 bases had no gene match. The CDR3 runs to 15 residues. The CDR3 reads CASSFRKGARLEQYF. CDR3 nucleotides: TGTGCCAGCAGCTTCAGGAAGGGGGCCCGACTGGAGCAGTACTTC. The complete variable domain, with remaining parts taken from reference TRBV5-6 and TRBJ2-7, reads DAGVTQSPTHLIKTRGQQVTLRCSPKSGHDTVSWYQQALGQGPQFIFQYYEEEERQRGNFPDRFSGHQFPNYSSELNVNALLLGDSALYLCASSFRKGARLEQYFGPGTRLTVT.

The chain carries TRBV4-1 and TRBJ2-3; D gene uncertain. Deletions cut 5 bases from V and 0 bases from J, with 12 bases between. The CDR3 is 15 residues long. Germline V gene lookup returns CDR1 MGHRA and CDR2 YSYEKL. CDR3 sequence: CASSRHMTSTDTQYF. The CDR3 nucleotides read TGCGCCAGCAGCAGACATATGACTAGCACAGATACGCAGTATTTT.

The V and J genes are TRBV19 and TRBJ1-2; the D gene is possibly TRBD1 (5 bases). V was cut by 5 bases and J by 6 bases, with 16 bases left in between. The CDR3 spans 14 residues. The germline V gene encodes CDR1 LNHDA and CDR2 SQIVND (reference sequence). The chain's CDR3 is CASSPPRDSHGYTF. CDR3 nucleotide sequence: TGTGCCAGTAGTCCCCCCCGAGACAGCCATGGCTACACCTTC.

CDR3 amino acids: CASSYSGPPMPDTQYF. CDR3 DNA sequence: TGTGCCAGCAGCTACTCGGGACCCCCGATGCCCGATACGCAGTATTTT. This chain joins TRBV7-2 and TRBJ2-3; D tentatively fits TRBD1 or TRBD2 (5 bases each). Trimming cost V 4 bases and J 6 bases, with 20 bases left between them. CDR1 and CDR2 (germline): SGHTA, FQGNSA. The CDR3 has 16 amino acids.

In DNA form, the CDR3 reads TGCGCCAGCTCAGGAAGGACGGCCGCTACAGGTGAGCAGTTCTTC. It encodes CASSGRTAATGEQFF. This chain joins TRBV5-1 and TRBJ2-1; tentatively, D is TRBD1 (5 bases). Trimming took 7 bases from V and 9 from J, leaving 23 bases between them. Germline CDR1 and CDR2: SGHRS and YFSETQ. The length of the CDR3 is 15 residues.

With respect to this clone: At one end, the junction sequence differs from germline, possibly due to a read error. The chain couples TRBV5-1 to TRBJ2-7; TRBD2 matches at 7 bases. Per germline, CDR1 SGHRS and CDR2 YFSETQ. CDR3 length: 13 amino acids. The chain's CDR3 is CASSQPTGGTIDF. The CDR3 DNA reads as TGCGCCAGCAGCCAACCAACCGGGGGGACTATAGACTTC.

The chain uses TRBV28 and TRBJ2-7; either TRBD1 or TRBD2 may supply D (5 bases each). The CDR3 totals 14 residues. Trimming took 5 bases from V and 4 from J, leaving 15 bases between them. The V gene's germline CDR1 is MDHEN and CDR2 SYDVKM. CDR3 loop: CASSPRWGKYEQYF. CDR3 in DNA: TGTGCCAGCAGTCCCCGTTGGGGGAAGTACGAGCAGTACTTC.

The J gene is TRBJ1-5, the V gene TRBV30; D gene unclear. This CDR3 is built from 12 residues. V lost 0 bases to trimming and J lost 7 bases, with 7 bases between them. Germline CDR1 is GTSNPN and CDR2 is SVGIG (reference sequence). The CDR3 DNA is TGTGCCTGGAGTGTACTAGAACAGCCCCAGCATTTT. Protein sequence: CAWSVLEQPQHF.

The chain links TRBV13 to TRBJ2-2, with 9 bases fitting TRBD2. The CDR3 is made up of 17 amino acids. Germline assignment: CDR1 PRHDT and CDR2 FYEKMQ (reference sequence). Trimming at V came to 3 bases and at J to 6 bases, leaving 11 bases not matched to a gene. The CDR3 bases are TGTGCCAGCAGCTTTGTCCCTAGCGGGAATGGGGCCGGGGAGCTGTTTTTT. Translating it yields CASSFVPSGNGAGELFF.

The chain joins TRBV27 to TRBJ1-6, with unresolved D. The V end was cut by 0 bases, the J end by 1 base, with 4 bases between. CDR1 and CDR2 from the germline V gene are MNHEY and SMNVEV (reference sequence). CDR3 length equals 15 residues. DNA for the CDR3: TGTGCCAGCAGTTTATCGGGGTCCTATAATTCACCCCTCCACTTT. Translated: CASSLSGSYNSPLHF.

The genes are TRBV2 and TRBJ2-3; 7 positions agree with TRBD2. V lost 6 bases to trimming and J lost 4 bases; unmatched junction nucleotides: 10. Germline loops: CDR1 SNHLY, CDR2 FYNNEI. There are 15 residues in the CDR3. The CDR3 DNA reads TGTGCCAGCAGAGGGAGGGCCGTAGGGGCAGATACGCAGTATTTT. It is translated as CASRGRAVGADTQYF.